The T cell receptor (beta chain) under discussion was sequenced for a study of OX40 agonist ivuxolimab in advanced cancers. Overall study context: Patients' therapy was ivuxolimab, an antibody that acts as an agonist of OX40 (CD134). Two patients with cutaneous melanoma and one with hepatocellular carcinoma, three in total, showed partial responses. Study-wide results and caveats: With doses of 0.1 to 3.0 mg/kg, CD4+ and CD8+ blood T cells had undergone clonal expansion by week 6. Low normalized clonal expansion also occurred in some nonresponding patients.

On this clone itself: Its antigen is not identified.

Germline assignment: CDR1 SQVTM and CDR2 ANQGSEA. V lost 2 bases to trimming and J lost 7 bases, with 12 bases between them. This CDR3 spans 13 amino acids. Repertoires were generated with immunoSEQ multiplex PCR, while TCRdb's copy carries only in-frame clones and drops some. The data contain tens of thousands of clones, nearly 90% of them singletons. The rearrangement uses TRBV29-1 and TRBJ2-1, with no clear D. The receptor comes from an adult with an advanced solid tumor such as melanoma, head and neck, liver or kidney cancer. The source was CD4+ or CD8+ T cells sorted from blood, collected in a trial of the OX40 agonist ivuxolimab. The CDR3 DNA follows: TGCAGCGTTGAACGGCACCTTGGGAATGAGCAGTTCTTC. Its translation: CSVERHLGNEQFF.